This TCR beta chain stems from a study of cytomegalovirus exposure and HLA in healthy donors. Turning to the study itself: Researchers previously reported finding fewer than 140 million unique TCR beta sequences from about 179 million T cells. General study points: Relative to the approximately 700-donor mean, N-insertions were reportedly fewer in an Asian-associated ancestry cluster in a later analysis. Published work reported that the classifier diagnosed cytomegalovirus status with high specificity and sensitivity.

This clone was observed a handful of times. Its target is unknown. Primers included in the PCR were 60 Vbeta and 13 Jbeta primers. In the original analysis: An analysis that came later counted some 81 million unique TCR beta chains, 10 million to 12 million shared. Measured with immunoSEQ multiplex PCR; TCRdb has only the in-frame clones, and not every one. V, J and clone size are taken as reported in that table, and D and trimming were inferred from the DNA itself. Among around 120,000 clones listed, about three quarters were seen once. There are 15 residues in the CDR3. The V segment lost 4 bases and the J segment 3 bases; nucleotides outside the gene matches: 7. Per the germline V gene, CDR1 is SGHDN and CDR2 is FVKESK.

The chain uses TRBV14 and TRBJ2-7, with 9 bases matching TRBD1. This receptor was obtained from a human donor in good health. The source material was PBMCs. The CDR3 DNA sequence: TGTGCCAGCAGCCTTCCGGGACAGGGTATCTACGAGCAGTACTTC. Protein product: CASSLPGQGIYEQYF.